These 26 T cell receptor beta chains came from one sample sequenced in a study of blood T cells in healthy people across ages. The second PCR ran about 6 to 12 cycles with a sample-barcoded 5' primer and J-beta primers. TCRdb re-called the 5' RACE reads with MiXCR, one entry per CDR3 protein. The sample lists some 920,000 distinct CDR3 sequences, around 54% occurring once. The specimen sequenced was blood. These TCRs come from a woman in her sixties in good health.

A few counts support this clonotype. This chain connects TRBV4-1 to TRBJ2-5, with 8 bases that match TRBD2. V lost 2 bases to trimming and J lost 9 bases; unmatched junction nucleotides: 17. Germline loops: CDR1 MGHRA, CDR2 YSYEKL. The CDR3 consists of 17 residues. CDR3 sequence reads: CASSQKDGTSIPRAQYF. CDR3 DNA sequence: TGCGCCAGCAGCCAAAAGGACGGGACTAGTATACCAAGGGCCCAGTACTTC.

For the CDR3, the DNA is TGTGCCAGCAGTGGTCTAGCTAAAGAGACCCAGTACTTC. It yields the protein CASSGLAKETQYF. This rearrangement joins TRBV12-3 or TRBV12-4 to TRBJ2-5; TRBD2 might be the D (5 bases). The CDR3 has 13 residues. Trimming took off 5 bases at V and 3 bases at J, with 10 bases between the two ends.

This clonotype is a singleton in its sample. This rearrangement joins TRBV29-1 to TRBJ2-1, with 10 nucleotides matching TRBD2. Germline values: CDR1 SQVTM, CDR2 ANQGSEA. The CDR3 totals 15 residues. V gave up 6 bases and J gave up 0 bases; unmatched junction bases: 5. The CDR3 sequence: CSVGLAESSYNEQFF. The DNA for the CDR3 is TGCAGCGTAGGACTAGCGGAGAGCTCCTACAATGAGCAGTTCTTC.

This clonotype was seen a handful of times. This chain links TRBV29-1 with TRBJ2-3, with no clear D. V shed 3 bases and J shed 1 base, with 5 bases lying between them. The CDR3 loop spans 12 amino acids. Germline loops: CDR1 SQVTM, CDR2 ANQGSEA. CDR3 bases: TGCAGCGTTGATACGGGCACAGATACGCAGTATTTT. Translating gives CSVDTGTDTQYF.

A few counts support this clonotype. The rearrangement links TRBV20-1 to TRBJ2-1; 8 bases are a match to TRBD2. Germline lookup yields CDR1 DFQATT and CDR2 SNEGSKA (reference sequence). This CDR3 spans 15 amino acids. V shed 0 bases and J 8 bases; nucleotides not matched to a gene: 9. The CDR3 loop reads CSARDHGRARDEQFF. CDR3 coding DNA: TGCAGTGCTAGAGATCACGGGAGGGCCCGGGATGAGCAGTTCTTC.

This clonotype showed up just a few times. CDR3 region: CSVGGEKNEQFF. The DNA for the CDR3 is TGCAGCGTTGGGGGGGAAAAAAATGAGCAGTTCTTC. This rearrangement joins TRBV29-1 to TRBJ2-1; a weak D match, TRBD2 (6 bases). V was pared by 4 bases and J by 7 bases, with 11 bases between. Germline CDR1 is SQVTM and CDR2 is ANQGSEA. The CDR3 loop spans 12 amino acids.

The chain combines TRBV15 with TRBJ2-7; no reliable D call. The germline CDR1 and CDR2 sequences are LNHNV and YYDKDF (reference sequence). The CDR3 covers 14 residues. Between the trimmed V and J ends, which lost 0 bases and 0 bases, there was a span of 6 bases. Written as DNA, the CDR3 is TGTGCCACCAGCAGAGATCCCAGCTCCTACGAGCAGTACTTC. Translation: CATSRDPSSYEQYF.

This rearrangement joins TRBV20-1 to TRBJ2-7; 11 bases map to TRBD2. The germline V gene encodes CDR1 DFQATT and CDR2 SNEGSKA (reference sequence). With V trimmed by 0 bases and J by 1 base, 8 bases remained unmatched. The CDR3 is 17 amino acids. The CDR3 DNA reads as TGCAGTGCTAGAGATCGGCTAGCGGGAGGAATTTCCTACGAGCAGTACTTC. Protein sequence: CSARDRLAGGISYEQYF.

The J gene is TRBJ1-4, the V gene TRBV18; D is uncertain. The CDR3 is 14 amino acids. The germline V gene has CDR1 KGHSH and CDR2 LQKENI. Trimming removed 6 bases from V and 5 bases from J, with 13 bases in between. CDR3 nucleotide sequence: TGTGCCAGCTCTCCCAGGACCGGGAATGAAAAACTGTTTTTT. It encodes CASSPRTGNEKLFF.

The chain carries TRBV7-2 and TRBJ2-3; D is possibly TRBD2 (5 bases). The V and J ends lost 0 bases and 6 bases respectively, with 10 bases between them. There are 14 residues in the CDR3. Germline CDR1 reads SGHTA; CDR2 reads FQGNSA. The CDR3 region is CASSLASGWDTQYF. CDR3 DNA sequence: TGTGCCAGCAGCTTAGCGTCGGGGTGGGATACGCAGTATTTT.

The chain employs TRBV7-2 and TRBJ2-2, with D possibly being TRBD1 (5 bases). CDR3 length equals 15 residues. V was cut by 2 bases and J by 3 bases, with 10 bases left in between. The germline V gene encodes CDR1 SGHTA and CDR2 FQGNSA. The CDR3 sequence: CASSLQAGYTGELFF. In DNA form, the CDR3 reads TGTGCCAGCAGCTTACAGGCAGGGTACACCGGGGAGCTGTTTTTT.

The chain employs TRBV4-1 and TRBJ2-1; tentatively, D is TRBD2 (6 bases). Trimming took 0 bases from V and 0 from J, leaving 12 bases between them. The CDR3 has 17 residues. CDR1 is MGHRA, CDR2 YSYEKL, per germline. The CDR3 here is CASSQEGTPSSYNEQFF. The DNA of the CDR3 is TGCGCCAGCAGCCAAGAAGGGACTCCGAGCTCCTACAATGAGCAGTTCTTC.

The rearrangement links TRBV6-1 to TRBJ1-6; D ambiguous. Trimming took off 6 bases at V and 9 bases at J, with 9 bases between the two ends. The CDR3 totals 12 residues. CDR1 MNHNS and CDR2 SASEGT come from the germline V gene. The CDR3 sequence: CASSSGGSPLHF. The CDR3 DNA sequence: TGTGCCAGCAGCTCAGGAGGTTCACCCCTCCACTTT.

The rearrangement uses TRBV28 and TRBJ2-7, with 7 bases fitting TRBD2. Germline V CDR1 and CDR2: MDHEN, SYDVKM. This CDR3 is built from 14 residues. V trimming: 6 bases; J trimming: 7 bases; junction bases outside the gene matches: 12. CDR3 in amino acids: CASRGGRAIYEQYF. The CDR3 DNA reads TGTGCCAGCAGGGGGGGGAGGGCCATCTATGAGCAGTACTTC.

This clonotype has a handful of counts. The chain joins TRBV21-1 to TRBJ2-5. TRBV21-1 is termed a pseudogene. This CDR3 contains 12 residues. The CDR3 sequence is CASSTDLSKQYF. The CDR3 nucleotides are TGTGCCAGCAGCACGGACCTCAGCAAGCAGTACTTC.

A single count supports this clonotype. The chain carries TRBV6-6 and TRBJ1-5; maybe TRBD1 (5 bases). The CDR3 is made up of 13 amino acids. Per the germline V gene, CDR1 is MNHNY and CDR2 is SVGAGI (reference sequence). With 4 bases removed from V and 6 bases from J, the gap between germline ends came to 10 bases. The CDR3 spells CASSLSGFQPQHF. The CDR3 nucleotides are TGTGCCAGCAGTTTATCAGGGTTTCAGCCCCAGCATTTT.

V gene TRBV6-1 combines with J gene TRBJ1-2; weak D call: TRBD1 (5 bases). CDR1 is MNHNS, CDR2 SASEGT, per germline. The CDR3 consists of 13 residues. V shed 3 bases and J shed 4 bases, with 9 bases lying between them. The CDR3 DNA follows: TGTGCCAGCAGTGAGGTGGGGGTCTATGGCTACACCTTC. Encoded protein: CASSEVGVYGYTF.

The chain couples TRBV5-1 to TRBJ2-3; D is perhaps TRBD2 (6 bases). V shed 5 bases and J shed 2 bases, with 12 bases lying between them. The V gene's germline CDR1 is SGHRS and CDR2 YFSETQ. The CDR3 has 14 residues. DNA for the CDR3: TGCGCCAGCAGTGGACTAACCCACACAGATACGCAGTATTTT. This gives the protein CASSGLTHTDTQYF.

The J gene is TRBJ2-7, the V gene TRBV2; 9 bases fit TRBD1. CDR3 length: 14 amino acids. V shed 6 bases, J shed 4 bases, and the junction held 7 bases outside the gene matches. Germline CDR1 SNHLY, CDR2 FYNNEI. This CDR3 reads CASRGGQGRYEQYF. In DNA form, the CDR3 reads TGTGCCAGCAGGGGAGGACAGGGGAGGTACGAGCAGTACTTC.

The chain recombines TRBV20-1 with TRBJ1-5; no firm D call. The V gene lost 6 bases and the J gene lost 4 bases, with 19 bases spanning the gap. The CDR3 length is 15 residues. Germline V gene sequence: CDR1 DFQATT, CDR2 SNEGSKA (reference sequence). The DNA for the CDR3 is TGCAGTGCCCAAGGAGGAAGTGTTGCAAATCAGCCCCAGCATTTT. Its translation: CSAQGGSVANQPQHF.

V and J are TRBV9 and TRBJ2-7; 14 positions agree with TRBD2. The J call may be faulty, since TRBJ2-5 better matches the DNA end. This CDR3 is 17 amino acids long. CDR1 is SGDLS, CDR2 YYNGEE, per germline. As DNA, the CDR3 is TGTGCCAGCAGCGTGGGACTAGCGGGAGCGGGGGCAGAGACCCAGTACTTC. It specifies CASSVGLAGAGAETQYF.

The gene calls are TRBV6-2 or TRBV6-3 and TRBJ2-7, with D unresolved. CDR3 length: 15 amino acids. Germline CDR1 MNHEY, CDR2 SVGEGT. Trimming took 0 bases from V and 3 from J, leaving 12 bases between them. In DNA form, the CDR3 reads TGTGCCAGCAGTTACTCGAGTGGGATACTCTACGAGCAGTACTTC. This translates into CASSYSSGILYEQYF.

This chain connects TRBV11-2 to TRBJ2-5; the D gene is possibly TRBD2 (6 bases). V lost 8 bases to trimming and J lost 4 bases, with 14 bases between them. CDR3 length equals 13 residues. CDR1 and CDR2 from the germline V gene are SGHAT and FQNNGV. The CDR3 spells CASRGARVETQYF. The CDR3 nucleotides are TGTGCCAGCCGCGGGGCGCGTGTAGAGACCCAGTACTTC.

This clonotype was counted between two and nine times. The rearrangement joins TRBV4-1 to TRBJ2-4, with 8 bases matching TRBD1. TRBJ2-7 explains the end of the DNA better; the J call may be wrong. This CDR3 has 16 residues. Per germline, CDR1 MGHRA and CDR2 YSYEKL. CDR3 region: CASSQASGTGYYEQYF. The CDR3 DNA follows: TGCGCCAGCAGCCAAGCTTCCGGGACAGGATACTACGAGCAGTACTTC.

The CDR3 here is CASSIDSGPRRETQYF. The DNA for the CDR3 is TGTGCCAGTAGTATCGATTCAGGGCCCCGGCGGGAGACCCAGTACTTC. The V call is TRBV19, the J call TRBJ2-7, with D possibly matching TRBD1 (5 bases). TRBJ2-5 matches the DNA end more closely, so the J call is doubtful. The CDR3 contains 16 residues. In germline, CDR1 is LNHDA, CDR2 SQIVND (reference sequence).

The chain combines TRBV6-1 with TRBJ2-3; possibly TRBD2 for D (6 bases). Trimming removed 0 bases at V and 8 bases at J, with 9 bases between. This CDR3 has 13 residues. Looked up from germline, CDR1 is MNHNS and CDR2 is SASEGT. The CDR3 here is CASSEARRGTQYF. The DNA of the CDR3 is TGTGCCAGCAGTGAAGCGCGGCGGGGTACGCAGTATTTT.